The rows below give T cell receptor beta chains drawn from one sample of a study of T cell responses to AZD1222 COVID-19 vaccine. Produced via immunoSEQ multiplex PCR; TCRdb's table is partial and in-frame only. This table has about 130,000 clones, about nine tenths appearing once. The input for sequencing was peripheral blood, taken 28 days after the second AZD1222 dose. The receptor set was obtained from an adult who received the AZD1222 COVID-19 vaccine. The CDR3 runs from the conserved cysteine through the conserved F or W. Fields, in order: CDR3 protein, CDR3 DNA, D gene, V gene, J gene. The D gene is left open where the match is weak.

CDR3aa: CASTEGGSRQPQHF
CDR3nt: TGTGCCAGCACCGAGGGAGGGTCTAGGCAGCCCCAGCATTTT
d_gene: -
v_gene: TRBV28
j_gene: TRBJ1-5

CDR3aa: CASFKDGLAGFRENYNEQFF
CDR3nt: TGTGCTAGTTTCAAAGACGGACTAGCGGGTTTCCGTGAGAACTACAATGAGCAGTTCTTC
d_gene: TRBD2
v_gene: TRBV12-5
j_gene: TRBJ2-1

CDR3aa: CASSYGGGEHF
CDR3nt: TGTGCCAGCAGTTACGGGGGGGGAGAGCATTTT
d_gene: -
v_gene: TRBV6-6
j_gene: TRBJ1-5

CDR3aa: CASSQDQQGMGDEQFF
CDR3nt: TGTGCCAGCAGCCAAGACCAACAGGGGATGGGAGATGAGCAGTTCTTC
d_gene: TRBD1
v_gene: TRBV4-2
j_gene: TRBJ2-1

CDR3aa: CASSYSWGTYNSPLHF
CDR3nt: TGTGCCAGCAGTTACTCGTGGGGGACCTATAATTCACCCCTCCACTTT
d_gene: -
v_gene: TRBV6-5
j_gene: TRBJ1-6

CDR3aa: CSVPGIYGYTF
CDR3nt: TGCAGCGTCCCAGGGATATATGGCTACACCTTC
d_gene: -
v_gene: TRBV29-1
j_gene: TRBJ1-2

CDR3aa: CASSPWARGDEKLFF
CDR3nt: TGTGCCAGTAGTCCTTGGGCCAGGGGAGATGAAAAACTGTTTTTT
d_gene: -
v_gene: TRBV19
j_gene: TRBJ1-4

CDR3aa: CASSLEGIDYGYTF
CDR3nt: TGCGCCAGCAGCTTGGAAGGCATTGACTATGGCTACACCTTC
d_gene: -
v_gene: TRBV5-1
j_gene: TRBJ1-2

CDR3aa: CASSLPPQRPSYEQYF
CDR3nt: TGTGCCAGCAGCCTCCCCCCCCAGAGACCCTCCTACGAGCAGTACTTC
d_gene: -
v_gene: TRBV11-2
j_gene: TRBJ2-7

CDR3aa: CASSLTDRGPETQYF
CDR3nt: TGTGCCAGCAGCTTAACGGACAGGGGGCCAGAGACCCAGTACTTC
d_gene: TRBD1
v_gene: TRBV7-3
j_gene: TRBJ2-5

CDR3aa: CAWTQPDRGSYNSPLHF
CDR3nt: TGTGCCTGGACCCAGCCGGACAGGGGGTCCTATAATTCACCCCTCCACTTT
d_gene: TRBD1
v_gene: TRBV30
j_gene: TRBJ1-6

CDR3aa: CSVDPSYNEQFF
CDR3nt: TGCAGCGTTGATCCCAGCTACAATGAGCAGTTCTTC
d_gene: -
v_gene: TRBV29-1
j_gene: TRBJ2-1

CDR3aa: CASSGHEGWTGELFF
CDR3nt: TGTGCCAGCAGCGGGCACGAGGGATGGACCGGGGAGCTGTTTTTT
d_gene: -
v_gene: TRBV6-5
j_gene: TRBJ2-2

CDR3aa: CASSIHREAEAFF
CDR3nt: TGTGCCAGTAGTATACACAGGGAGGCTGAAGCTTTCTTT
d_gene: -
v_gene: TRBV19
j_gene: TRBJ1-1

CDR3aa: CASSFHRGRREQYF
CDR3nt: TGTGCCAGCAGCTTCCACAGGGGTCGTCGGGAGCAGTACTTC
d_gene: TRBD1
v_gene: TRBV28
j_gene: TRBJ2-7

CDR3aa: CAWNRVSGNTIYF
CDR3nt: TGTGCCTGGAACAGGGTCTCTGGAAACACCATATATTTT
d_gene: -
v_gene: TRBV30
j_gene: TRBJ1-3

CDR3aa: CASSPRQVSYNEQFF
CDR3nt: TGCGCCAGCAGCCCCCGACAGGTCTCCTACAATGAGCAGTTCTTC
d_gene: -
v_gene: TRBV5-1
j_gene: TRBJ2-1

CDR3aa: CSASISAGGRTDTQYF
CDR3nt: TGCAGTGCTAGTATCTCTGCGGGAGGGCGGACAGATACGCAGTATTTT
d_gene: TRBD2
v_gene: TRBV20-1
j_gene: TRBJ2-3

CDR3aa: CASRLPPGGFSYEQYF
CDR3nt: TGTGCCAGCAGACTTCCCCCCGGGGGGTTCTCCTACGAGCAGTACTTC
d_gene: TRBD2
v_gene: TRBV2
j_gene: TRBJ2-7

CDR3aa: CASNKGLADNEQFF
CDR3nt: TGCGCCAGCAATAAGGGACTAGCGGACAATGAGCAGTTCTTC
d_gene: TRBD2
v_gene: TRBV5-1
j_gene: TRBJ2-1

CDR3aa: CASSFLRGGGSPLHF
CDR3nt: TGTGCCAGCAGCTTTTTGAGGGGGGGAGGTTCACCCCTCCACTTT
d_gene: -
v_gene: TRBV5-6
j_gene: TRBJ1-6

CDR3aa: CSVTDSNSYNEQFF
CDR3nt: TGCAGCGTTACGGACAGTAACTCCTACAATGAGCAGTTCTTC
d_gene: -
v_gene: TRBV29-1
j_gene: TRBJ2-1

CDR3aa: CASSLVVGTNYGYTF
CDR3nt: TGTGCCAGCAGCTTAGTTGTTGGCACTAACTATGGCTACACCTTC
d_gene: -
v_gene: TRBV7-8
j_gene: TRBJ1-2

CDR3aa: CASSIRDGYTF
CDR3nt: TGTGCCAGTAGTATACGCGATGGCTACACCTTC
d_gene: -
v_gene: TRBV19
j_gene: TRBJ1-2

CDR3aa: CASSLYTGTMNTEAFF
CDR3nt: TGTGCCAGCAGCTTGTATACCGGGACAATGAACACTGAAGCTTTCTTT
d_gene: -
v_gene: TRBV5-6
j_gene: TRBJ1-1

CDR3aa: CASSLWFAGNQPQHF
CDR3nt: TGTGCCAGCAGTTTATGGTTTGCAGGCAATCAGCCCCAGCATTTT
d_gene: -
v_gene: TRBV27
j_gene: TRBJ1-5

CDR3aa: CASSNLRQVQETQYF
CDR3nt: TGTGCCAGCAGCAACCTCCGACAGGTACAAGAGACCCAGTACTTC
d_gene: -
v_gene: TRBV5-6
j_gene: TRBJ2-5

CDR3aa: CASSFSPGETQYF
CDR3nt: TGTGCCAGCAGTTTCTCCCCGGGGGAGACCCAGTACTTC
d_gene: -
v_gene: TRBV6-5
j_gene: TRBJ2-5

CDR3aa: CASSPRDRGWQETQYF
CDR3nt: TGTGCCAGCAGTCCGCGGGACAGGGGTTGGCAAGAGACCCAGTACTTC
d_gene: TRBD1
v_gene: TRBV2
j_gene: TRBJ2-5

CDR3aa: CASSFGGGETQYF
CDR3nt: TGCGCCAGCAGCTTCGGCGGGGGGGAGACCCAGTACTTC
d_gene: TRBD2
v_gene: TRBV5-1
j_gene: TRBJ2-5

CDR3aa: CTSSQGLVQETQYF
CDR3nt: TGCACCAGCAGCCAAGGGCTGGTCCAAGAGACCCAGTACTTC
d_gene: -
v_gene: TRBV1
j_gene: TRBJ2-5